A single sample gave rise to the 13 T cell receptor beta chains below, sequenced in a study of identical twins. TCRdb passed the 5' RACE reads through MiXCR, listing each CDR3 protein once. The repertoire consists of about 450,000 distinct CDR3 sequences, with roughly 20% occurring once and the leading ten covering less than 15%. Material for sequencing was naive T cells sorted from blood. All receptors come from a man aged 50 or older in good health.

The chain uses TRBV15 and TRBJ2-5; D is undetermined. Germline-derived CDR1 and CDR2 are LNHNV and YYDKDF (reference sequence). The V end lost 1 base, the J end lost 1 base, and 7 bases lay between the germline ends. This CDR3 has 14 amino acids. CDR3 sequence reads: CATSRGTAQETQYF. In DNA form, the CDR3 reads TGTGCCACCAGCAGAGGAACAGCCCAAGAGACCCAGTACTTC.

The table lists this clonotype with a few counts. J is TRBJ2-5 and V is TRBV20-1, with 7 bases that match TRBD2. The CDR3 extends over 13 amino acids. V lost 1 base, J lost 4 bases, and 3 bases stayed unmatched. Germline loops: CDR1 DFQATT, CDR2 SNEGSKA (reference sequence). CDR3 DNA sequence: TGCAGTGCTAGAGCTAGCGGAGGAGAGACCCAGTACTTC. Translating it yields CSARASGGETQYF.

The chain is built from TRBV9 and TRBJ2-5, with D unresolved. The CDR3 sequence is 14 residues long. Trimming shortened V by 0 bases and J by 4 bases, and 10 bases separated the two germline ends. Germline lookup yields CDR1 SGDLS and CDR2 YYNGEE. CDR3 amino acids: CASSVEFGVETQYF. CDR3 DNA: TGTGCCAGCAGCGTAGAGTTTGGGGTAGAGACCCAGTACTTC.

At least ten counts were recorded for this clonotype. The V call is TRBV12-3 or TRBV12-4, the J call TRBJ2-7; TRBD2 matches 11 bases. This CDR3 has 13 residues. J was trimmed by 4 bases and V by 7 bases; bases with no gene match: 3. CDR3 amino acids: CASMTSGKYEQYF. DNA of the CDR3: TGTGCCAGCATGACTAGCGGGAAGTACGAGCAGTACTTC.

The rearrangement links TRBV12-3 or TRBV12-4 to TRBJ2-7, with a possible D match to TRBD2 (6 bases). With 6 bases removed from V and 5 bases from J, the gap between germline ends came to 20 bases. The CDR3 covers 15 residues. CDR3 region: CASSGDWQMVDEQYF. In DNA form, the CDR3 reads TGTGCCAGCAGCGGGGACTGGCAAATGGTTGACGAGCAGTACTTC.

CDR3 protein: CASSLGASGRSYNEQFF. CDR3 bases: TGTGCCAGTAGCCTCGGGGCTAGCGGGAGGTCCTACAATGAGCAGTTCTTC. The V and J genes are TRBV19 and TRBJ2-1, with TRBD2 matching over 11 bases. In germline, CDR1 is LNHDA, CDR2 SQIVND (reference sequence). The V segment lost 6 bases and the J segment 1 base; nucleotides outside the gene matches: 8. The CDR3 is made up of 17 amino acids. The complete variable domain, with remaining parts taken from reference TRBV19 and TRBJ2-1, reads DGGITQSPKYLFRKEGQNVTLSCEQNLNHDAMYWYRQDPGQGLRLIYYSQIVNDFQKGDIAEGYSVSREKKESFPLTVTSAQKNPTAFYLCASSLGASGRSYNEQFFGPGTRLTVL.

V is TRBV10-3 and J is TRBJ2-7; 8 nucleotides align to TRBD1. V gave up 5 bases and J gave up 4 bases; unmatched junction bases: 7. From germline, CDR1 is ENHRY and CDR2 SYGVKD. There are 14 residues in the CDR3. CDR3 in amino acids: CAISFGQGSYEQYF. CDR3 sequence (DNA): TGTGCCATCAGTTTCGGACAGGGTTCTTACGAGCAGTACTTC.

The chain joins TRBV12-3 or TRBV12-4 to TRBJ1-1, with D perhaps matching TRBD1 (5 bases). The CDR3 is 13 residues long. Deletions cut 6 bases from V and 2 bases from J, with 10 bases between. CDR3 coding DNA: TGTGCCAGCAGGAAACAGGTAAACACTGAAGCTTTCTTT. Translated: CASRKQVNTEAFF.

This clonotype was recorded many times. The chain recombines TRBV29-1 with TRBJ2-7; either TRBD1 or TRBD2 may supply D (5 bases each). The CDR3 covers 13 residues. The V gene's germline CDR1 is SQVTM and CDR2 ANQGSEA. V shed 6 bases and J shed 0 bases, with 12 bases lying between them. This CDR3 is CSVSGPSSYEQYF. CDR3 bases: TGCAGCGTCTCGGGGCCGAGCTCCTACGAGCAGTACTTC.

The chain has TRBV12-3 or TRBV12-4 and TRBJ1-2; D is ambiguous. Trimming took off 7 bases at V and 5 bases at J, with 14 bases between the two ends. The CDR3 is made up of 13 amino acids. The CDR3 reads CASTPGVGYGYTF. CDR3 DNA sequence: TGTGCCAGCACCCCCGGGGTAGGGTATGGCTACACCTTC.

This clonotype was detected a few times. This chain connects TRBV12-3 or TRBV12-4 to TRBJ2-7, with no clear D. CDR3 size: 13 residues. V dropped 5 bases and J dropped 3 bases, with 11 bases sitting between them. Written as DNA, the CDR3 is TGTGCCAGCAGTGGGCAGGCCTACTACGAGCAGTACTTC. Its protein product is CASSGQAYYEQYF.

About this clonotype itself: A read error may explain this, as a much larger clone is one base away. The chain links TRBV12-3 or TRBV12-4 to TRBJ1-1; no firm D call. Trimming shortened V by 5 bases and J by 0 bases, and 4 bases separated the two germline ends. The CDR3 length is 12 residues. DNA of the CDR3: TGTGCCAGCAGTCAAGTGAACACTGAAGCTTTCTTT. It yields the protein CASSQVNTEAFF.

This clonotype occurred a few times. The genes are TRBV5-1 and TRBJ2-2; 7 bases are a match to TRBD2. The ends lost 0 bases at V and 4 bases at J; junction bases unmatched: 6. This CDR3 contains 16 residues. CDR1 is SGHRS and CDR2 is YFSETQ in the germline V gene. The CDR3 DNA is TGCGCCAGCAGCTTGGATTCTAGCGGAACCACCGGGGAGCTGTTTTTT. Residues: CASSLDSSGTTGELFF.